Below, one T cell receptor (beta chain) is given with its context. What it binds is not known. This specimen belongs to a study of CXCR3-negative and CXCR3-positive naive CD8 T cells. The CDR3 covers 11 residues. The V gene's germline CDR1 is MDHEN and CDR2 SYDVKM. Study results and limitations: Researchers reported similar TRBV-TRBJ usage in naive CXCR3-negative and CXCR3-positive cells, though memory differed.

All TRB cDNA libraries came from 5' RACE performed with UMI labels. Each CDR3 protein gets one entry in TCRdb, which reprocessed the 5' RACE reads and gives no DNA. Its listing shows about 41,000 distinct CDR3 sequences. V is TRBV28 and J is TRBJ2-7; as DNA is missing, the TRBD1 call by TCRdb cannot be tested. Sequencing used naive CXCR3- CD8+ T cells from blood. Subset: CD45RO-CCR7+CD27+CD95- naive CD8+ T cells lacking CXCR3 (TNR3-). This receptor was taken from a human donor in good health. Some clones in this sample may be carry-over from other donors' samples. The CDR3: CASSRTEGQYF.